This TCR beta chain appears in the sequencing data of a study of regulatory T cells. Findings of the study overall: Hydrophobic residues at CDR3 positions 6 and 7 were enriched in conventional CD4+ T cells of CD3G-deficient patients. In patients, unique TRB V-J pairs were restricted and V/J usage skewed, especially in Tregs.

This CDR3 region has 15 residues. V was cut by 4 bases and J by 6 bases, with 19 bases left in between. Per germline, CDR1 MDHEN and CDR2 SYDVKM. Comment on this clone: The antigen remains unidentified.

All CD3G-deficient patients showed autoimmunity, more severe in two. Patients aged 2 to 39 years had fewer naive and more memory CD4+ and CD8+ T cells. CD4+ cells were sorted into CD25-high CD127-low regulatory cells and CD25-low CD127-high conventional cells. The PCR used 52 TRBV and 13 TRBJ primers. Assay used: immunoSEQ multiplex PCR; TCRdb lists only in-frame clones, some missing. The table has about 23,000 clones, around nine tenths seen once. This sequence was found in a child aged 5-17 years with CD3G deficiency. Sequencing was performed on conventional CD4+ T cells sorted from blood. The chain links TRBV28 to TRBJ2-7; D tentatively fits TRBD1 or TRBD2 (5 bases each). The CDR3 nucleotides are TGTGCCAGCAGTTCCGGTCGGAGAGGGGTCGGCGAGCAGTACTTC. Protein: CASSSGRRGVGEQYF.